The source of this TCR beta chain is a study of cytomegalovirus exposure and HLA in healthy donors (dated by TCRdb to 2016 to 2017). About the investigation overall: According to an earlier analysis of 587 of the donors, 200 million or so T cells yielded 90 million to 140 million unique TCR beta sequences and about 300 Gb of sequence data. The study was designed to test whether signatures of past pathogen exposure could be identified by cataloging public T cell receptors. Genome-wide SNP genotypes for about 65% of the 666 donors were used in a later genetic analysis, which treated that subset as a discovery cohort. Across about 380 genotyped donors of the cohort, an average of about 240,000 unique TCR beta nucleotide sequences per donor were sequenced, and around 20% of those sequences were non-productive. Donor age, sex, ethnicity and CMV serostatus were compiled alongside the repertoire data. The later analysis used no new phenotypic data to find candidate immune exposures, relying instead on TCR beta sequences and their occurrence across donors. Typing coverage differed by locus: A, B, C, DRB1 and DQB1 were typed in roughly 620-630 donors, DQA1 in 522, DPA1 in some 610, and DPB1 in around 440. To predict cytomegalovirus infection status, the study brought together high-throughput TCR immunosequencing, statistical association of individual TCRs with disease status, and machine learning. HLA typing included class I and class II loci at four-digit resolution. Around 320 gigabases of sequencing data and tens of millions of unique TCR sequences were included in an early release covering about 600 HLA-typed donors. A later analysis re-examined previously published TCR beta repertoires from more than 600 donors and added high-resolution HLA genotyping to investigate patterns of TCR occurrence. In an earlier analysis of 587 of the donors, high-throughput TCR beta sequencing was used to judge whether each TCR beta V gene segment behaved as functional or pseudogenic. Of the 350 to 450 genotyped donors, 65% to 90% fell in the genetic ancestry cluster associated with self-reported Caucasian donors. Because of strong linkage in the cohort, roughly five DR-DQ haplotypes were treated as single units for association and clustering. Along with the roughly 610-subject first cohort, a separate validation cohort of around 120 different subjects was used. Every discovery cohort repertoire had been produced on one sequencing platform. The study profiled the T cell repertoires of about 640 subjects by immunosequencing and related them to cytomegalovirus serostatus.

Library prep was done by the immunoSEQ multiplex PCR assay. For the multiplex PCR, a mixture combining 60 forward primers for TCR Vbeta segments and 13 reverse primers for TCR Jbeta segments was used. A multiplex PCR assay on genomic DNA amplified the CDR3 region of rearranged TCR beta genes. The Illumina HiSeq System was used to sequence the amplified TCR beta libraries as 87-base-pair reads. Per the original workflow: A later analysis counted tens of millions of unique TCR beta chains across the 650 to 800 repertoires, and some 11 million of these chains were shared by at least two donors. Raw reads were error-corrected and collapsed into unique sequences with a nearest-neighbor algorithm that merged closely related sequences to remove PCR and sequencing errors. Alignment of CDR3 sequences to IMGT reference sequences was used to assign V, D and J gene segments. Each retained sequence needed at least a six-nucleotide match to both a V gene segment and a J gene segment. Rearrangements were called productive when the CDR3 lacked stop codons and stayed in frame with V and J; all others were non-productive. Following IMGT convention, CDR3 was defined as the stretch from the second conserved V-encoded cysteine up to the conserved J-encoded phenylalanine. In an earlier analysis of 587 of the donors, sequences lacking an unambiguous match to a single V gene segment were excluded. An earlier analysis of about 600 of the donors called V segments functional above 56.7% productive rearrangements and segregating when the between-donor standard deviation exceeded 5%. A statistical classification framework was built to diagnose cytomegalovirus status from the catalog of TCR beta chain sequences. In a later analysis, TCR nucleotide sequences were compared against IMGT/GENE-DB human TR gene sequences so that V and J genes could be assigned. The TCRdist pipeline was used in a later analysis to assign CDR3 sequences and most-parsimonious VDJ recombination scenarios. A later analysis defined each TCR beta chain by its CDR3 amino acid sequence plus V-gene family, and excluded reads lacking a unique V-gene family. In a later analysis, 550 to 650 highly shared, low-generation-probability nucleotide sequences were removed to address suspected cross-contamination and a sequencing artifact. In a later analysis, a clonal expansion index for each public chain was calculated from normalized within-repertoire ranks of inferred template counts. In a later analysis, generation probabilities were computed with a VDJ recombination model fitted to out-of-frame rearrangements, and the resulting probabilities were checked against IGoR. A later analysis scored TCR-TCR, TCR-HLA and TCR-CMV co-occurrence with hypergeometric tests, applying a repertoire-size bias correction to TCR pairs. A later analysis estimated false discovery rates by permuting HLA or CMV assignments 20 times. In a later analysis, co-occurring TCRs were grouped using DBSCAN, and TCRdist sequence similarity was added for clustering within HLA-allele-positive subsets. For co-occurrence clustering, repertoires with fewer than 30,000 or more than 120,000 public chains were excluded, along with five or six repertoires with anomalous nucleotide sharing. TCRdb re-hosts the immuneACCESS table, in-frame sequences only. Its copies lack some clones; in the studies checked, an unresolved V gene accounts for under half of them, and the cause for the rest is not known. D and trimming were read from the DNA, whereas the V and J calls and clone size are those reported in that table. This sample has 97,000 or so clones in its table, and around 63% of those were observed once. In total, the top ten clones hold approximately 4.3% of the sample.

The cohort consisted of approximately 670 healthy bone marrow donors. Cohort members were all nominally healthy when sampled, although unrecorded immune exposures were likely present. Of the 550 to 750 cohort members, some 270 had positive CMV serostatus and roughly 350 had negative CMV serostatus, and CMV serostatus was not recorded for the donor. A peripheral blood sample was provided by each donor, and peripheral blood mononuclear cells were used for TCR beta sequencing. Genomic DNA was extracted from the blood cell samples with the Qiagen DNeasy Blood Extraction Kit. Comments on this clone: The antigen it recognizes is unknown. Base qualities are not at hand, and no much larger clone is one base apart.

Taken from cysteine to phenylalanine, the CDR3 has 16 residues. Only CDR3 DNA remains: 48 bases, in frame from the first base. The germline V gene sets CDR1 to SGHRS and CDR2 to YFSETQ. V sheds 1 base and J sheds 0 bases, leaving 10 bases between their ends. What the authors observed across the whole study: According to a later analysis, TCR association rates differed among HLA loci, with DRB1 alleles showing the most associated TCRs and HLA-C alleles showing the fewest. In a later analysis, about 16,000 TCR beta sequences were associated with specific HLA alleles at a false discovery rate of 0.05. Across donors, most TCR sequences were observed very rarely, whereas some public TCRs were present in many individuals. Three of the identified cytomegalovirus-associated TCR beta chains were confirmed in vitro to be specific for cytomegalovirus antigens. A later analysis reported that several top co-occurrence clusters appeared linked to parvovirus B19, influenza, CMV and Epstein-Barr virus. When HLA alleles, especially DR and DQ, strongly co-occurred, attributing TCR associations to individual alleles was difficult. A later genetic analysis associated a missense DCLRE1C variant with V-gene and J-gene trimming of TCR beta chains, and an independent cohort replicated the association. Cytomegalovirus status was reported to be diagnosed by the classifier with high specificity and sensitivity in both the original and validation cohorts. A cluster of highly shared sequence variants was judged likely to represent a technical artifact of the sequencing pipeline. According to the authors, the approach could potentially be generalized to other disease states and immunological phenotypes. Because HLA typing was missing for some donors at each locus, association tests included only the typed subset. Compared with equally common non-associated chains, HLA-associated TCR beta chains in a later analysis were more clonally expanded and had lower generation probabilities. CMV serostatus was the only immune exposure information available for the cohort. Because the 87-base-pair reads could not distinguish some IMGT-functional V segments, including TRBV6-2 and TRBV6-3, those segments were excluded. A further reported finding was that TCR beta sequences accurately predicted the HLA-A and HLA-B alleles for most subjects in the first cohort. In a later genetic analysis, fewer N-insertions in productive TCRs were reported among donors in an Asian-associated ancestry cluster than the roughly 700-donor mean. An earlier analysis of around 540 of the donors showed that most TCR beta V segments appeared in productive rearrangements either about 90% or about 30% of the time, which broadly matched IMGT annotations. Roughly uniform sequencing depth across donors was assumed in presence/absence analyses, although this assumption may not hold. The study listed 164 TCR beta chains as associated with cytomegalovirus. Linkage disequilibrium might explain the correlated functional status among segregating V segments, but an unknown experimental factor could not be excluded. In this cohort, only TCR beta chains were sequenced, and detectable features were limited by the absence of alpha or paired-chain data. In a later analysis, most CMV-associated TCR beta chains were found to appear HLA-restricted, with HLA associations seemingly driven largely by CMV exposure. The earlier analysis of 587 of the donors excluded 15 to 20 rarely observed V segments, including chromosome 9 orphons, because counts were too low.

This clonotype was obtained from a human donor in good health. This sequence uses TRBV5-1 and TRBJ1-4, with TRBD1 as a weak D call on 5 bases. Sequencing was done on a sample of PBMCs. The DNA sequence reads TGCGCCAGCAGCTTGACCGACAGAGCAACTAATGAAAAACTGTTTTTT. Its translation reads: CASSLTDRATNEKLFF. Beyond the CDR3, the reference TRBV5-1 and TRBJ1-4 genes provide the residues; the full variable domain reads: KAGVTQTPRYLIKTRGQQVTLSCSPISGHRSVSWYQQTPGQGLQFLFEYFSETQRNKGNFPGRFSGRQFSNSRSEMNVSTLELGDSALYLCASSLTDRATNEKLFFGSGTQLSVL.